Reported below is one TCR beta chain. The antigen remains unidentified. The sample is drawn from a study of CD8 T cells in Susac syndrome. Notes on the study in general: The study's TCR sequencing and HLA analysis covered a relatively small number of individuals, and the study acknowledged this.

Germline-derived CDR1 and CDR2 are MGHDK and SYGVNS. This CDR3 comprises 16 residues. V lost 5 bases and J 0 bases, leaving 14 bases between the germline ends. Random hexamers were used to reverse transcribe the RNA input (about 0.45 to 1 ug). The immunoSEQ assay covered 54 Vbeta and 13 Jbeta segments for CDR3. One entry per CDR3 protein, called by TCRdb with MiXCR from the immunoSEQ multiplex PCR reads. The sample includes 140,000 to 150,000 distinct CDR3 sequences, 94% of them seen just once. FACS was used to enrich TEMRA cells, whereas the CD8+ and CD4+ T cells were obtained by negative isolation. This TCR derives from a human donor in good health. The chain uses TRBV25-1 and TRBJ1-5; D gene ambiguous. The specimen sequenced was CD4+ T cells from PBMCs. The CDR3, as DNA: TGTGCCAGCAGTCCCTCAGGCAGGAGTAGCAATCAGCCCCAGCATTTT. Its protein is CASSPSGRSSNQPQHF.